What follows are 9 T cell receptor beta chains derived from one specimen sequenced in a study of molecular identifiers for immune sequencing clone quantification. TCRdb passed the PCR reads through MiXCR, listing each CDR3 protein once. Among about 640,000 distinct CDR3 sequences listed, around 20% were seen once. Sequencing was done on a sample of naive CD8+ T cells from blood, with Jurkat cell RNA spiked in. Subset specified: FACS-sorted CD8+CD4-CCR7+CD45RA+ naive T cells. Source of these receptors: a human donor in good health. Some libraries in this study had Jurkat cell RNA spiked in.

This clonotype appeared a few times. This chain joins TRBV4-1 and TRBJ1-5; D possibly corresponds to TRBD1 (6 bases). This CDR3 has 14 amino acids. Germline values: CDR1 MGHRA, CDR2 YSYEKL. V gave up 2 bases and J gave up 6 bases, with 11 bases separating them. The chain's CDR3 is CASSQQGTGQPQHF. The DNA for the CDR3 is TGCGCCAGCAGCCAACAGGGGACGGGTCAGCCCCAGCATTTT.

The chain couples TRBV13 to TRBJ2-3, with 10 positions matching TRBD1. The V and J ends lost 2 bases and 5 bases, in that order; junction bases with no gene match: 4. The V gene's germline CDR1 is PRHDT and CDR2 FYEKMQ (reference sequence). The CDR3 contains 15 residues. As DNA, the CDR3 is TGTGCCAGCAGCTTAAGAGGACAGGGGGTAGATACGCAGTATTTT. Its protein is CASSLRGQGVDTQYF.

This clonotype has ten or more counts. The CDR3 nucleotides read TGTGCCAGCAGCCGCTGGACAGGCCCTGGATACGAGCAGTACTTC. As protein: CASSRWTGPGYEQYF. The V and J genes are TRBV5-6 and TRBJ2-7; 7 bases align to TRBD1. The CDR3 length is 15 residues. V lost 4 bases, J lost 4 bases, and 11 bases stayed unmatched. Germline lookup yields CDR1 SGHDT and CDR2 YYEEEE.

This clonotype was seen ten or more times. The J gene is TRBJ1-5, the V gene TRBV9; D is ambiguous. The germline V and J ends were trimmed by 0 bases and 6 bases, with 7 bases remaining between them. Germline values: CDR1 SGDLS, CDR2 YYNGEE. The CDR3 has 13 amino acids. CDR3 amino acids: CASSVAGFQPQHF. Written as DNA, the CDR3 is TGTGCCAGCAGCGTAGCGGGATTTCAGCCCCAGCATTTT.

This clonotype has at least ten counts. This rearrangement joins TRBV7-9 to TRBJ1-1, with D perhaps TRBD1 (5 bases). CDR3 size: 13 residues. The V gene lost 5 bases and the J gene lost 4 bases, with 11 bases spanning the gap. Germline V gene lookup returns CDR1 SEHNR and CDR2 FQNEAQ (reference sequence). The CDR3 here is CASSPFGGTEAFF. The CDR3 DNA sequence: TGTGCCAGCAGCCCCTTCGGGGGCACTGAAGCTTTCTTT.

This clonotype was found many times. The V gene is TRBV25-1, the J gene TRBJ2-1, with 9 bases that match TRBD1. The V gene's germline CDR1 is MGHDK and CDR2 SYGVNS. Trimming cost V 5 bases and J 7 bases; bases outside gene matches: 9. This CDR3 contains 15 residues. CDR3 amino acids: CASSTGQGMENEQFF. The DNA for the CDR3 is TGTGCCAGCAGTACCGGACAGGGGATGGAAAATGAGCAGTTCTTC.

The sample holds many counts of this clonotype. The J gene is TRBJ2-7, the V gene TRBV19, with D hard to call. CDR1 is LNHDA, CDR2 SQIVND, per germline (reference sequence). Trimming left V 3 bases short and J 0 bases short, with 9 bases between. This CDR3 region has 14 residues. CDR3: CASSIGSTSYEQYF. As DNA, the CDR3 is TGTGCCAGTAGTATCGGGTCAACCTCCTACGAGCAGTACTTC.

The chain carries TRBV20-1 and TRBJ1-2, with a weak D call TRBD1 (6 bases). Germline CDR1 and CDR2: DFQATT and SNEGSKA (reference sequence). With 4 bases removed from V and 8 bases from J, the gap between germline ends came to 17 bases. This CDR3 region has 13 residues. DNA for the CDR3: TGCAGTGCTATCTCCCCGGGGGCGTTCGGCTACACCTTC. Translated, it gives CSAISPGAFGYTF.

This clonotype showed up just a few times. This chain uses TRBV5-6 with TRBJ1-5; 9 nucleotides line up with TRBD1. CDR1 is SGHDT and CDR2 is YYEEEE in the germline V gene. Trimming at V came to 5 bases and at J to 5 bases, leaving 8 bases not matched to a gene. The CDR3 runs to 15 residues. CDR3 in amino acids: CASSLTGGRDQPQHF. The CDR3 region has the DNA TGTGCCAGCAGTCTGACAGGGGGTAGGGATCAGCCCCAGCATTTT. Based on the CDR3 plus reference TRBV5-6 and TRBJ1-5, the full variable domain is DAGVTQSPTHLIKTRGQQVTLRCSPKSGHDTVSWYQQALGQGPQFIFQYYEEEERQRGNFPDRFSGHQFPNYSSELNVNALLLGDSALYLCASSLTGGRDQPQHFGDGTRLSIL.